The clone carrying this T cell receptor beta chain was seen many times. Sample time point: blood at routine non-recurrence follow-up after resection. Germline values: CDR1 SEHNR, CDR2 FQNEAQ (reference sequence). V lost 3 bases to trimming and J lost 3 bases; unmatched junction nucleotides: 5. This CDR3 has 15 amino acids. These data belong to a study of spatial heterogeneity in lung cancer. TCRdb re-derived calls from the 5' RACE reads in MiXCR, one entry per CDR3 protein. The table includes fewer than 20,000 distinct CDR3 sequences, about 10% detected once. Here the sequenced sample was PBMCs, taken at follow-up. This rearrangement joins TRBV7-9 to TRBJ2-1, with 7 bases that match TRBD2. This clonotype originated in a male donor with early-stage non-small cell lung cancer. The CDR3 DNA sequence: TGTGCCAGCAGCTTGGTCGCGGGGGACTACAATGAGCAGTTCTTC. Translated: CASSLVAGDYNEQFF.